This TCR beta chain was found in a study of OX40 agonist ivuxolimab in advanced cancers. In this sample, this clone turned up a few times. Its cognate antigen is unknown. Study-wide points: In the expanded peripheral T cells, antigen specificity was never determined.

Assay: immunoSEQ multiplex PCR; the TCRdb copy retains only in-frame clones and omits some. There are about 44,000 clones in the sample; approximately 80% occur only once, and 6.5% to 8% lies in the top ten. Germline values: CDR1 MNHEY, CDR2 SMNVEV (reference sequence). The V and J ends lost 1 base and 1 base respectively, with 8 bases between them. This CDR3 has 14 residues. The specimen comprised CD4+ or CD8+ T cells sorted from blood, sampled in a trial of the OX40 agonist ivuxolimab. The clonotype was recovered from an adult with an advanced solid tumor such as melanoma, head and neck, liver or kidney cancer. The rearrangement uses TRBV27 and TRBJ2-7; a possible D gene is TRBD2 (5 bases). Here the CDR3 DNA reads TGTGCCAGCAGTTTATTGACGGGGTCCTACGAGCAGTACTTC. Translated, it gives CASSLLTGSYEQYF.